A single sample is the source of the 32 T cell receptor beta chains below, sequenced in a study of T cell responses to AZD1222 COVID-19 vaccine. Method: immunoSEQ multiplex PCR; TCRdb's copy keeps in-frame clones and lacks some. The sample holds under 150,000 clones, roughly 92% seen once. Source: peripheral blood, taken 28 days after the second AZD1222 dose. These receptors were taken from an adult who received the AZD1222 COVID-19 vaccine.

This chain uses TRBV18 with TRBJ1-1; D gene uncertain. Trimming left V 6 bases short and J 1 base short, with 15 bases between. The CDR3 is 15 amino acids. CDR1 and CDR2 from the germline V gene are KGHSH and LQKENI. The CDR3 DNA is TGTGCCAGCTCCCTACGACAAGCCCCGAACACTGAAGCTTTCTTT. This codes for CASSLRQAPNTEAFF. Filled out from reference TRBV18 and TRBJ1-1, the complete variable domain reads NAGVMQNPRHLVRRRGQEARLRCSPMKGHSHVYWYRQLPEEGLKFMVYLQKENIIDESGMPKERFSAEFPKEGPSILRIQQVVRGDSAAYFCASSLRQAPNTEAFFGQGTRLTVV.

CDR3 region: CASSLNSGTYEQYF. In DNA form, the CDR3 reads TGCGCCAGCAGCTTGAATAGCGGGACTTACGAGCAGTACTTC. The rearrangement joins TRBV5-1 to TRBJ2-7, with 8 bases that match TRBD2. Germline assignment: CDR1 SGHRS and CDR2 YFSETQ. The CDR3 runs 14 residues. Germline trimming cut 1 base from V and 4 bases from J; bases unmatched to any gene: 4. The full variable domain, its missing parts supplied by reference TRBV5-1 and TRBJ2-7, is KAGVTQTPRYLIKTRGQQVTLSCSPISGHRSVSWYQQTPGQGLQFLFEYFSETQRNKGNFPGRFSGRQFSNSRSEMNVSTLELGDSALYLCASSLNSGTYEQYFGPGTRLTVT.

This clone has just one count. The V and J genes are TRBV29-1 and TRBJ1-1; TRBD1 matches 7 bases. V lost 6 bases to trimming and J lost 6 bases; unmatched junction nucleotides: 7. Germline assignment: CDR1 SQVTM and CDR2 ANQGSEA. The CDR3 contains 12 residues. CDR3 in amino acids: CSVNTGAAEAFF. DNA of the CDR3: TGCAGCGTCAATACAGGGGCCGCTGAAGCTTTCTTT. The full variable domain, with the rest looked up from reference TRBV29-1 and TRBJ1-1, is SAVISQKPSRDICQRGTSLTIQCQVDSQVTMMFWYRQQPGQSLTLIATANQGSEATYESGFVIDKFPISRPNLTFSTLTVSNMSPEDSSIYLCSVNTGAAEAFFGQGTRLTVV.

The chain joins TRBV6-5 to TRBJ2-2, with 8 bases fitting TRBD1. V lost 6 bases, J lost 6 bases, and 6 bases stayed unmatched. CDR3 length: 14 residues. Germline assignment: CDR1 MNHEY and CDR2 SVGAGI. Here the CDR3 DNA reads TGTGCCAGCAGGCCGACAGGGGAGGCCGGGGAGCTGTTTTTT. The encoded protein is CASRPTGEAGELFF.

The chain joins TRBV29-1 to TRBJ2-1; TRBD2 matches 8 bases. V lost 8 bases to trimming and J lost 7 bases; unmatched junction nucleotides: 7. The CDR3 runs 12 residues. The V gene's germline CDR1 is SQVTM and CDR2 ANQGSEA. In DNA form, the CDR3 reads TGCAGCCCCGGGACTAGTGAGAATGAGCAGTTCTTC. This gives the protein CSPGTSENEQFF.

A note on this clone: The sample carries other DNA sequences with the same CDR3. This chain links TRBV7-2 with TRBJ1-3; D remains ambiguous. The CDR3 has 12 residues. V gave up 5 bases and J gave up 7 bases, with 9 bases separating them. The germline V gene has CDR1 SGHTA and CDR2 FQGNSA. Here the CDR3 DNA reads TGTGCCAGCAGCCTATCGGGCAACACCATATATTTT. Translation gives CASSLSGNTIYF. Full variable domain (outside the CDR3, taken from reference TRBV7-2 and TRBJ1-3): GAGVSQSPSNKVTEKGKDVELRCDPISGHTALYWYRQSLGQGLEFLIYFQGNSAPDKSGLPSDRFSAERTGGSVSTLTIQRTQQEDSAVYLCASSLSGNTIYFGEGSWLTVV.

The chain uses TRBV7-2 and TRBJ2-5, with D tentatively TRBD1 (6 bases). This CDR3 is 15 amino acids long. CDR1 and CDR2 from the germline V gene are SGHTA and FQGNSA. The V end lost 3 bases, the J end lost 1 base, and 12 bases lay between the germline ends. The CDR3 loop is CASSFVDSSQETQYF. For the CDR3, the DNA is TGTGCCAGCAGCTTCGTGGACAGCTCCCAAGAGACCCAGTACTTC. Drawing the rest from reference TRBV7-2 and TRBJ2-5, the complete variable domain is GAGVSQSPSNKVTEKGKDVELRCDPISGHTALYWYRQSLGQGLEFLIYFQGNSAPDKSGLPSDRFSAERTGGSVSTLTIQRTQQEDSAVYLCASSFVDSSQETQYFGPGTRLLVL.

The chain is built from TRBV6-5 and TRBJ2-7, with TRBD2 matching 7 bases. This CDR3 is 16 amino acids long. The J segment lost 4 bases and the V segment lost 4 bases, leaving 13 bases of the junction unmatched. Germline V CDR1 and CDR2: MNHEY, SVGAGI. The CDR3 loop reads CASSLRGGSGGYEQYF. DNA of the CDR3: TGTGCCAGCAGTTTACGGGGCGGGAGCGGAGGTTACGAGCAGTACTTC.

The rearrangement links TRBV19 to TRBJ1-1; 8 nucleotides align to TRBD1. CDR1 and CDR2 from the germline V gene are LNHDA and SQIVND (reference sequence). V lost 4 bases and J lost 0; bases outside the gene matches: 10. This CDR3 is built from 17 residues. CDR3 region: CASSRQGRLHMNTEAFF. The CDR3 nucleotides read TGTGCCAGTAGTAGACAGGGGAGATTACACATGAACACTGAAGCTTTCTTT.

Concerning this clone itself: Other nucleotide sequences in the sample specify the same CDR3. The rearrangement uses TRBV19 and TRBJ1-1; no reliable D call. The length of the CDR3 is 12 residues. The germline gives CDR1 LNHDA, CDR2 SQIVND (reference sequence). V lost 4 bases and J lost 2, with 5 bases in between. The CDR3 sequence is CASSTGNTEAFF. The CDR3 region has the DNA TGTGCCAGTAGTACTGGAAACACTGAAGCTTTCTTT. The whole variable domain, remainder taken from reference TRBV19 and TRBJ1-1, is DGGITQSPKYLFRKEGQNVTLSCEQNLNHDAMYWYRQDPGQGLRLIYYSQIVNDFQKGDIAEGYSVSREKKESFPLTVTSAQKNPTAFYLCASSTGNTEAFFGQGTRLTVV.

The chain employs TRBV24-1 and TRBJ2-2, with D tentatively TRBD1 (5 bases). CDR1 KGHDR and CDR2 SFDVKD come from the germline V gene. V lost 8 bases to trimming and J lost 1 base, with 10 bases between them. The CDR3 runs to 14 residues. CDR3 amino acids: CATKSTGNTGELFF. The CDR3 coding sequence is TGTGCCACCAAAAGTACAGGGAACACCGGGGAGCTGTTTTTT.

J is TRBJ1-2 and V is TRBV5-6, with TRBD1 as a possible D gene (5 bases). CDR1 SGHDT and CDR2 YYEEEE come from the germline V gene. Trimming removed 0 bases at V and 4 bases at J, with 19 bases between. This CDR3 is built from 17 residues. CDR3 amino acids: CASSLGSLGLFPYGYTF. CDR3 bases: TGTGCCAGCAGCTTGGGTAGCCTGGGACTGTTCCCCTATGGCTACACCTTC.

The genes are TRBV9 and TRBJ1-2, with 10 bases fitting TRBD1. The CDR3 has 16 residues. CDR1 is SGDLS and CDR2 is YYNGEE in the germline V gene. V gave up 4 bases and J gave up 8 bases; unmatched junction bases: 14. The CDR3 region is CASSLLAAGTGEGYTF. The CDR3 nucleotides read TGTGCCAGCAGCCTTCTGGCTGCCGGGACAGGGGAGGGCTACACCTTC. Based on the CDR3 plus reference TRBV9 and TRBJ1-2, the full variable domain is DSGVTQTPKHLITATGQRVTLRCSPRSGDLSVYWYQQSLDQGLQFLIQYYNGEERAKGNILERFSAQQFPDLHSELNLSSLELGDSALYFCASSLLAAGTGEGYTFGSGTRLTVV.

The V gene is TRBV6-5, the J gene TRBJ2-5, with D unclear. Trimming pared 7 bases from V and 1 base from J, leaving 10 bases between. Germline CDR1 MNHEY, CDR2 SVGAGI. This CDR3 has 13 residues. CDR3 DNA: TGTGCCAGCATGTGGCAGCGCCAAGAGACCCAGTACTTC. Translating gives CASMWQRQETQYF.

The chain joins TRBV24-1 to TRBJ1-2; D is undetermined. This CDR3 contains 13 residues. The ends were cut back, 4 bases at V and 5 bases at J, with 10 bases in the middle. The germline V gene has CDR1 KGHDR and CDR2 SFDVKD. CDR3 loop: CATSERTDYGYTF. CDR3 in DNA: TGTGCCACCAGTGAGCGGACGGATTATGGCTACACCTTC.

This clone appeared a single time. V and J are TRBV6-6 and TRBJ1-3; 9 bases align to TRBD1. Per the germline V gene, CDR1 is MNHNY and CDR2 is SVGAGI (reference sequence). This CDR3 has 16 amino acids. Trimming removed 6 bases from V and 4 bases from J; junction bases left unmatched: 10. The CDR3 DNA reads TGTGCCAGCAGCTCGGGACAGGGTTTGGTGGGAAACACCATATATTTT. Its translation: CASSSGQGLVGNTIYF.

The rearrangement joins TRBV11-2 to TRBJ2-7; tentatively, D is TRBD2 (5 bases). Per germline, CDR1 SGHAT and CDR2 FQNNGV. This CDR3 has 16 residues. V dropped 5 bases and J dropped 2 bases, with 19 bases sitting between them. The CDR3 sequence: CASSPRARGNTYEQYF. The CDR3 region has the DNA TGTGCCAGCAGCCCCCGAGCGAGAGGGAATACCTACGAGCAGTACTTC.

This chain uses TRBV25-1 with TRBJ1-2; a possible D gene is TRBD1 (6 bases). V was cut by 8 bases and J by 0 bases, with 16 bases left in between. Germline lookup yields CDR1 MGHDK and CDR2 SYGVNS. This CDR3 comprises 15 residues. The CDR3 DNA is TGTGCCAGCGGACCGGGACAAGGACCTAACTATGGCTACACCTTC. Its translation is CASGPGQGPNYGYTF.

The chain links TRBV9 to TRBJ1-2; 9 bases are a match to TRBD1. The germline V gene encodes CDR1 SGDLS and CDR2 YYNGEE. V trimming: 4 bases; J trimming: 4 bases; junction bases outside the gene matches: 5. This CDR3 is built from 14 residues. The CDR3 loop is CASSLRTGVYGYTF. The CDR3 region has the DNA TGTGCCAGCAGCTTACGGACAGGGGTCTATGGCTACACCTTC.

This clone was seen only once. The chain employs TRBV5-1 and TRBJ1-1; D gene ambiguous. The CDR3 is made up of 13 amino acids. Germline lookup yields CDR1 SGHRS and CDR2 YFSETQ. V lost 1 base and J 4 bases, leaving 8 bases between the germline ends. In DNA, the CDR3 is TGCGCCAGCAGCTTGAGAGACCTCACTGAAGCTTTCTTT. Its protein product is CASSLRDLTEAFF.

The chain combines TRBV5-1 with TRBJ1-2; no reliable D call. Looked up from germline, CDR1 is SGHRS and CDR2 is YFSETQ. This CDR3 region has 17 residues. The V and J ends lost 1 base and 2 bases respectively, with 18 bases between them. In nucleotides, the CDR3 is TGCGCCAGCAGCTTGTCTATGCCGGCAGGAGAAAACTATGGCTACACCTTC. Its protein product is CASSLSMPAGENYGYTF.

This clone was observed once. V gene TRBV4-3 combines with J gene TRBJ1-2, with 7 bases lining up with TRBD1. After removal of 0 bases from V and 4 bases from J, the junction contained 5 bases not matched to a gene. The CDR3 runs to 15 residues. The germline gives CDR1 LGHNA, CDR2 YSLEER. This CDR3 is CASSQDRDSLYGYTF. The CDR3, as DNA: TGCGCCAGCAGCCAAGATCGGGACAGCCTCTATGGCTACACCTTC.

The chain has TRBV30 and TRBJ2-1; D is uncertain. The CDR3 is 11 residues long. Trimming stripped 2 bases from V and 7 bases from J, with 6 bases between. Germline V CDR1 and CDR2: GTSNPN, SVGIG (reference sequence). The CDR3: CAWSRGNEQFF. Here the CDR3 DNA reads TGTGCCTGGAGTCGTGGGAATGAGCAGTTCTTC.

The chain is built from TRBV5-1 and TRBJ1-1, with TRBD1 as a possible D gene (6 bases). The CDR3 spans 17 residues. Germline V gene sequence: CDR1 SGHRS, CDR2 YFSETQ. V was pared by 4 bases and J by 1 base, with 20 bases between. The CDR3 DNA follows: TGCGCCAGCAGCCCCGGAATCGGACAGCACCAGAACACTGAAGCTTTCTTT. This translates into CASSPGIGQHQNTEAFF. The full variable domain, in which reference TRBV5-1 and TRBJ1-1 provide the parts outside the CDR3, is KAGVTQTPRYLIKTRGQQVTLSCSPISGHRSVSWYQQTPGQGLQFLFEYFSETQRNKGNFPGRFSGRQFSNSRSEMNVSTLELGDSALYLCASSPGIGQHQNTEAFFGQGTRLTVV.

This clone was picked up one time. This chain joins TRBV21-1 and TRBJ1-4; the table names TRBD1, a call not compared with the DNA. TRBV21-1 is recorded as a pseudogene. CDR3 length: 15 residues. In nucleotides, the CDR3 is TGTGCCAGCAGCACCCGGGTAGGGGGCCGGGAAAAACTGTTTTTT. Amino acid sequence: CASSTRVGGREKLFF.

The chain recombines TRBV3-1 (or the pseudogene TRBV3-2) with TRBJ2-1, with 8 bases lining up with TRBD2. This CDR3 is built from 16 residues. Per germline, CDR1 LGHDT and CDR2 YNNKEL (reference sequence). V was pared by 0 bases and J by 3 bases, with 4 bases of the junction left unmatched. As DNA, the CDR3 is TGTGCCAGCAGCCAAGACGGGAGGGCTCTCTACAATGAGCAGTTCTTC. Encoded protein: CASSQDGRALYNEQFF.

The V and J genes are TRBV19 and TRBJ1-5; TRBD1 aligns across 8 bases. J was trimmed by 4 bases and V by 8 bases; bases with no gene match: 10. The CDR3 sequence is 15 residues long. CDR1 is LNHDA, CDR2 SQIVND, per germline (reference sequence). CDR3 DNA: TGTGCCAGTCGAACCCAGGGGGCGGCTAATCAGCCCCAGCATTTT. Protein: CASRTQGAANQPQHF.

This rearrangement joins TRBV27 to TRBJ1-1, with D hard to call. The CDR3 is 14 residues long. CDR1 MNHEY and CDR2 SMNVEV come from the germline V gene (reference sequence). Trimming pared 3 bases from V and 0 bases from J, leaving 8 bases between. CDR3 loop: CASSFGYMNTEAFF. CDR3 DNA: TGTGCCAGCAGTTTCGGATACATGAACACTGAAGCTTTCTTT.

This chain links TRBV5-1 with TRBJ2-1; D call uncertain. Trimming stripped 3 bases from V and 15 bases from J, with 16 bases between. The CDR3 length is 12 residues. Looked up from germline, CDR1 is SGHRS and CDR2 is YFSETQ. CDR3 coding DNA: TGCGCCAGCAGCTCAGACTTCCCGCGTCGGTTCTTC. Protein: CASSSDFPRRFF.

The rearrangement uses TRBV7-9 and TRBJ1-2; 8 nucleotides align to TRBD1. J gave up 9 bases and V 1 base, and 13 bases lay outside the gene matches. Germline lookup yields CDR1 SEHNR and CDR2 FQNEAQ (reference sequence). The CDR3 is made up of 16 amino acids. The CDR3, as DNA: TGTGCCAGCAGCTTAGTTCCAGGGGGCAGACTAAGAAGCTACACCTTC. It is translated as CASSLVPGGRLRSYTF.

J is TRBJ1-5 and V is TRBV19; 7 bases line up with TRBD1. V lost 7 bases and J lost 2; bases outside the gene matches: 11. CDR3 size: 16 residues. CDR1 is LNHDA and CDR2 is SQIVND in the germline V gene (reference sequence). The CDR3: CASTMGGGAGNQPQHF. The CDR3 nucleotides are TGTGCCAGTACCATGGGAGGGGGCGCGGGCAATCAGCCCCAGCATTTT.

The chain has TRBV3-1 (or the pseudogene TRBV3-2) and TRBJ1-2, with 8 bases fitting TRBD1. Trimming removed 3 bases from V and 7 bases from J; junction bases left unmatched: 10. Germline CDR1 reads LGHDT; CDR2 reads YNNKEL (reference sequence). The CDR3 runs 15 residues. CDR3 in amino acids: CASSHLTGDRLGYTF. Here the CDR3 DNA reads TGTGCCAGCAGCCACCTGACAGGGGACCGGCTTGGCTACACCTTC.